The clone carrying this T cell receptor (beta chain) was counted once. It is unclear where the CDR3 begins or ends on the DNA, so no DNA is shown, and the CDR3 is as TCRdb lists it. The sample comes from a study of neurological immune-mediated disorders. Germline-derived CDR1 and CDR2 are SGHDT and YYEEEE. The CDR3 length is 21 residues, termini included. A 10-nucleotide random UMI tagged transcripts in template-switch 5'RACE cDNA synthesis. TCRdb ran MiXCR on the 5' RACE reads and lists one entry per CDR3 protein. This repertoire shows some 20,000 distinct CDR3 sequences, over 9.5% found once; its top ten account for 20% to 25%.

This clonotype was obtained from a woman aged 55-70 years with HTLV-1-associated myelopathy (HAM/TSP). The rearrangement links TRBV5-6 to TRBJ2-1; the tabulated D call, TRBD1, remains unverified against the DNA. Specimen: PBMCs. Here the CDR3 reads CASSFYICSALDRSSYNEQFF.